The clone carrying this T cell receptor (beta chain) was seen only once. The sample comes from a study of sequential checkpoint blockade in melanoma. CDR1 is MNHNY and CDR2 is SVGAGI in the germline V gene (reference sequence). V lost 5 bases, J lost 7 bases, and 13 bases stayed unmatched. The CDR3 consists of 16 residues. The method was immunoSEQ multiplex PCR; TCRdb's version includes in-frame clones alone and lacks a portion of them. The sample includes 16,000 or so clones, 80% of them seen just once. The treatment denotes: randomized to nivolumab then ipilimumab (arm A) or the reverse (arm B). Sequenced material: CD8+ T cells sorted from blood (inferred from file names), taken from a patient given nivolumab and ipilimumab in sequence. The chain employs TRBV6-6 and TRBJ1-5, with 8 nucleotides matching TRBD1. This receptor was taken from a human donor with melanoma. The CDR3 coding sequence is TGTGCCAGCAGTCCCGGGCAGGGGGCGCATACACAGCCCCAGCATTTT. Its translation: CASSPGQGAHTQPQHF.